This TCR beta chain emerged from a study of OX40 agonist ivuxolimab in advanced cancers. About the full investigation: Ivuxolimab was an agonistic, fully human IgG2 monoclonal antibody directed against OX40 (CD134), a costimulatory receptor. The purpose of peripheral TCRbeta sequencing was to test whether ivuxolimab changed TCR sequence diversity and led to clonal T-cell expansion. A male proportion of under 85% and a mean age of approximately 58 years, ranging from 23 to 79, were recorded for the dose-escalation cohort. Intravenous ivuxolimab was administered to patients every 2 weeks at six dose levels: 0.01, 0.1, 0.3, 1.5, 3 and 10 mg/kg. Prior anti-PD-1, anti-PD-L1 or anti-CTLA-4 therapy was permitted, and checkpoint inhibitors had been received by about 36% of dose-escalation patients. Of the 50 to 55 patients in dose escalation, about 20 had hepatocellular carcinoma, some 15 had melanoma, 9 had renal cell carcinoma and 9 had head and neck cancer. Partial responses were achieved by three dose-escalation patients, of whom one had hepatocellular carcinoma and two had cutaneous melanoma. The paper reports the monotherapy dose-escalation portion (N of about 47 patients) of the phase I ivuxolimab trial.

Points on this clone: What this receptor recognizes is not known. Nothing much larger sits one base from this clone, and base qualities are not available.

Genomic DNA was isolated from the sorted cells so that the TCRbeta CDR3 region could be sequenced. The immunoSEQ Assay was used to sequence the TCRbeta CDR3 regions. In its TCRdb copy, this immuneACCESS table keeps in-frame sequences only and misses some clones. Where compared with another copy, unresolved V genes explain less than half of these, and the others have no known cause. This sample is represented by 65,000 to 95,000 clones; about 91% of them were singletons. Approximately 0.8% of the sample belongs to the ten largest clones. Broad study findings and their caveats: The antigen specificity of the peripheral T cells that underwent clonal expansion was not determined. In the 0.1-3.0 mg/kg groups, partial responders had among the lowest normalized peripheral clonal expansion, particularly in CD8+ T cells. Low levels of normalized T-cell clonal expansion were also shown by some nonresponding patients. At doses of 0.1 to 3.0 mg/kg, clonal expansion of both CD4+ and CD8+ T cells in blood was seen between baseline and week 6. On average, CD8+ T cells showed more expanded clones than CD4+ T cells after ivuxolimab.

The trial excluded patients who had a history of autoimmune disease or were on systemic immunosuppression. Peripheral blood for TCR sequencing was collected from all dose cohorts at baseline, on cycle 4 day 1, and on cycle 7 day 1. The samples were taken from a phase I, first-in-human, multicenter, open-label dose-escalation trial of ivuxolimab. The trial enrolled adults with locally advanced or metastatic head and neck squamous cell, hepatocellular, melanoma or renal cell carcinoma. Before TCR sequencing, CD4+ T cells and CD8+ T cells were sorted from peripheral blood as separate populations. This TCR was recovered from an adult with an advanced solid tumor such as melanoma, head and neck, liver or kidney cancer. The material was CD4+ or CD8+ T cells sorted from blood, obtained in a trial of the OX40 agonist ivuxolimab.

CDR3 reads: CASSRGTGGTPLHF. At the DNA level, the sequence is TGTGCCAGCAGCAGAGGGACAGGGGGTACACCCCTCCACTTT. The chain employs TRBV2 and TRBJ1-6, and TRBD1 matches 11 of the central bases. Ends trimmed: V by 6 bases, J by 11 bases; bases unmatched to a gene: 6. CDR1 and CDR2 were assigned from the germline V gene as SNHLY and FYNNEI. The CDR3 starts with the cysteine, ends with the phenylalanine, and has 14 residues. CDR3 DNA only is kept here, 42 bases in frame from base 1.